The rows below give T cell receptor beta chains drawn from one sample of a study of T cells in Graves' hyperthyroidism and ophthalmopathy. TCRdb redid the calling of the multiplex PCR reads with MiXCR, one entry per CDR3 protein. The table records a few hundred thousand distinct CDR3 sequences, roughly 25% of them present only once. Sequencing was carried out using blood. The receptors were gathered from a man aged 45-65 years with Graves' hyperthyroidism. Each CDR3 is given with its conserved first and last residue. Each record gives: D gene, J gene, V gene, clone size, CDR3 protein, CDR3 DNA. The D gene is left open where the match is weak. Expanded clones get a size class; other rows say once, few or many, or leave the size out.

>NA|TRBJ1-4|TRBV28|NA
CASSRWDGGEKLFF
TGTGCCAGCAGTAGGTGGGATGGGGGTGAAAAACTGTTTTTT
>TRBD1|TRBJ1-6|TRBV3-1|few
CASSQDLGQYNSPLHF
TGTGCCAGCAGCCAAGATCTGGGACAGTATAATTCACCCCTCCACTTT
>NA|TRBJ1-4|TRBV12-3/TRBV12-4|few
CASSPLGGEKLFF
TGTGCCAGCAGTCCCCTCGGGGGTGAAAAACTGTTTTTT
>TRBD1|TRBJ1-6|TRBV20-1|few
CSARQGARNSPLHF
TGCAGTGCTAGACAGGGGGCTCGGAATTCACCCCTCCACTTT
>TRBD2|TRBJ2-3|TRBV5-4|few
CASSFPGLASDTQYF
TGTGCCAGCAGCTTCCCGGGACTAGCCTCAGATACGCAGTATTTT
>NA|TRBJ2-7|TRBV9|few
CASSVAVGGEQYF
TGTGCCAGCAGCGTAGCGGTAGGGGGCGAGCAGTACTTC
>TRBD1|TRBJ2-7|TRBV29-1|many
CSVGGTGREQYF
TGCAGCGTTGGAGGGACAGGCAGGGAGCAGTACTTC
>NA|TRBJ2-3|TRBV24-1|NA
CATSGTRFGTDTRYF
TGTGCCACCAGTGGGACCCGGTTTGGCACAGATACGCGGTATTTT
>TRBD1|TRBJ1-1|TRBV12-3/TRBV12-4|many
CASSLGQQNTEAFF
TGTGCCAGCAGTTTGGGACAGCAGAACACTGAAGCTTTCTTT
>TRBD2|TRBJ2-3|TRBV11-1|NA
CASSGPSGRRTSTDTQYF
TGTGCCAGCAGCGGTCCTAGCGGGAGGAGGACTAGCACAGATACGCAGTATTTT
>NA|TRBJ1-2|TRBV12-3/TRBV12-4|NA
CASRPIPGSYTF
TGTGCCAGCAGACCCATTCCGGGGAGCTACACCTTC
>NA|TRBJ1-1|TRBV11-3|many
CASRLLGTEAFF
TGTGCCAGCAGACTGCTGGGGACTGAAGCTTTCTTT
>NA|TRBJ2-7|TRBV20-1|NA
CSARVGGNYEQYF
TGCAGTGCTCGAGTGGGGGGCAACTACGAGCAGTACTTC
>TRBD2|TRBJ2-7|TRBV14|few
CASSHWTSGNFYEQYF
TGTGCCAGCAGCCACTGGACTAGCGGGAACTTCTACGAGCAGTACTTC
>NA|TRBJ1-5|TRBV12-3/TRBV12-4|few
CASSSIWNQPQHF
TGTGCCAGCAGCTCCATATGGAATCAGCCCCAGCATTTT
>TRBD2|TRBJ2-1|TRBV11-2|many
CASSPPIAGASHEQFF
TGTGCCAGCAGCCCTCCGATAGCGGGAGCATCCCATGAGCAGTTCTTC
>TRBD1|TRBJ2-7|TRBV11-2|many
CASSAGGSYEQYF
TGTGCCAGCAGCGCAGGGGGCTCCTACGAGCAGTACTTC
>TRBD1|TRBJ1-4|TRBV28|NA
CASSSDRGSNEKLFF
TGTGCCAGCAGCTCTGACAGGGGTTCTAATGAAAAACTGTTTTTT
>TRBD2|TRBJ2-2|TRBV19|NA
CASSMRAGDTGELFF
TGTGCCAGTAGTATGAGGGCGGGGGACACCGGGGAGCTGTTTTTT
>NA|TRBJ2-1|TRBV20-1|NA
CSARDPKDFSYNEQFF
TGCAGTGCTAGAGATCCCAAGGACTTCTCCTACAATGAGCAGTTCTTC
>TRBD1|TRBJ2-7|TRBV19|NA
CASSVGASGTGGYEQYF
TGTGCCAGTAGTGTGGGGGCTTCCGGGACAGGGGGCTACGAGCAGTACTTC
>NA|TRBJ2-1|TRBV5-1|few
CASSLADGLSYNEQFF
TGCGCCAGCAGCTTGGCCGACGGGCTCTCCTACAATGAGCAGTTCTTC
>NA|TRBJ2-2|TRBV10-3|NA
CAIRRDSSNTGELFF
TGTGCCATCAGAAGAGACAGCTCGAACACCGGGGAGCTGTTTTTT